These 2 T cell receptor beta chains were all obtained from the same sample, sequenced in a study of PD-1 blockade in classical Hodgkin lymphoma. Time point described: cycle 4 day 1 (C4D1), after five to seven weeks of nivolumab. All patients experienced relapse after autologous stem cell transplantation, and brentuximab vedotin exposure was variable. Some clones are missing from TCRdb's copy, which holds only in-frame ones; the method was immunoSEQ multiplex PCR. The sample lists some 21,000 clones, approximately 85% occurring once. Sequenced here: peripheral blood mononuclear cells (PBMCs), sampled before the fourth cycle of nivolumab. The source is a human donor with classical Hodgkin lymphoma.

This chain's CDR3 is CASRGGGELTDTQYF. CDR3 bases: TGTGCCAGCAGGGGTGGAGGAGAGCTAACAGATACGCAGTATTTT. The rearrangement joins TRBV14 to TRBJ2-3, with a tentative D call TRBD2 (5 bases). The CDR3 loop spans 15 amino acids. Germline CDR1 is SGHDN and CDR2 is FVKESK. With 6 bases removed from V and 3 bases from J, the gap between germline ends came to 16 bases.

The rearrangement links TRBV19 to TRBJ2-1, with TRBD1 identical over 7 bases. J was trimmed by 12 bases and V by 3 bases; bases with no gene match: 17. In germline, CDR1 is LNHDA, CDR2 SQIVND (reference sequence). CDR3 length: 16 amino acids. CDR3 amino acids: CASSIGGGQVVRGQFF. The CDR3 region has the DNA TGTGCCAGTAGTATCGGAGGAGGACAGGTAGTTCGGGGGCAGTTCTTC.